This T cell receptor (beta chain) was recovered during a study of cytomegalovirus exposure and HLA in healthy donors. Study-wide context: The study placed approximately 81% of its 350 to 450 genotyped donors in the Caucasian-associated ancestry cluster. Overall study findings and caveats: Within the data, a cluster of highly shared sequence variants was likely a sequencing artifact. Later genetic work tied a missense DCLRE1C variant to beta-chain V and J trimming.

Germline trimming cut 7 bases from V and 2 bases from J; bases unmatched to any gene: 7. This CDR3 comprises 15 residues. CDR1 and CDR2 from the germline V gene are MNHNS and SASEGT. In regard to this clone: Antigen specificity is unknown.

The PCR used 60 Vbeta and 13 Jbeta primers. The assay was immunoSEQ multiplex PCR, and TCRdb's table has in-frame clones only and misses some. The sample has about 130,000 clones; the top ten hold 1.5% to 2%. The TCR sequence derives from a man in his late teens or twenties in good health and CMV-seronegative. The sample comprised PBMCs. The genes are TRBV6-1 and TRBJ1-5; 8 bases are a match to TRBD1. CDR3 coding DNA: TGTGCCAGCATCGCCACGACAGGGGGCAATCAGCCCCAGCATTTT. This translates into CASIATTGGNQPQHF.